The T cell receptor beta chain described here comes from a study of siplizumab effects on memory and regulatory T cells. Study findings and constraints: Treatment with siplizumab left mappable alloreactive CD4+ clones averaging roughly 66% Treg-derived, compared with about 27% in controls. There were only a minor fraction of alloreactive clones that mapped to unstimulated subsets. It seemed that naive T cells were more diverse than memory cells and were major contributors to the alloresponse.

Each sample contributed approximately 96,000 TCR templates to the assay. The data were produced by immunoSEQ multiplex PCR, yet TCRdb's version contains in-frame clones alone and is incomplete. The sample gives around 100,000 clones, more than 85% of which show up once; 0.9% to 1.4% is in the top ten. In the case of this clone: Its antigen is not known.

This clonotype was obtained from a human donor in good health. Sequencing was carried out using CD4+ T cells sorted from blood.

The CDR3 loop is CASMSGRARETQYF. CDR3 in DNA: TGTGCCAGCATGAGCGGGAGAGCTCGGGAGACCCAGTACTTC. The chain employs TRBV6-5 and TRBJ2-5; 8 bases match TRBD2. Germline V gives CDR1 MNHEY, CDR2 SVGAGI. The J segment lost 5 bases and the V segment lost 7 bases, leaving 9 bases of the junction unmatched. CDR3 length: 14 residues.